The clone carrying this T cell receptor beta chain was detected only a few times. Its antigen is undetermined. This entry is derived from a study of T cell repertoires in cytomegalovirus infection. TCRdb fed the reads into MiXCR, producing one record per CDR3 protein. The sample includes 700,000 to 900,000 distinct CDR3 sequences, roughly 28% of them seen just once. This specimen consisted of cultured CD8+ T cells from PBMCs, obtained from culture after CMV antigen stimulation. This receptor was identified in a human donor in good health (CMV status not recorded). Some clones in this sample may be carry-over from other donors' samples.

This chain's CDR3 is CASSFAGADTEAFF. The DNA of the CDR3 is TGTGCCAGCAGCTTCGCCGGGGCGGACACTGAAGCTTTCTTT. The chain has TRBV5-4 and TRBJ1-1; TRBD1 is a possible D gene (5 bases). The length of the CDR3 is 14 residues. Per germline, CDR1 SGHNT and CDR2 YYREEE (reference sequence). Trimming removed 2 bases from V and 3 bases from J, with 11 bases in between.